This T cell receptor beta chain was observed in a study of cytomegalovirus exposure and HLA in healthy donors. Study-wide points: Per a later analysis, about 15,000 TCR beta sequences showed association with HLA alleles at 0.05 false discovery rate.

Use of 60 Vbeta and 13 Jbeta primers characterized the PCR. Libraries were prepared by immunoSEQ multiplex PCR; TCRdb keeps only in-frame clonotypes and omits some of them. This repertoire shows some 190,000 clones, 70% to 80% found once; its top ten account for over 12%. With respect to this clone: The antigen is unknown.

CDR3 length equals 14 residues. Germline CDR1 SGHRS, CDR2 YFSETQ. Trimming cost V 2 bases and J 8 bases, with 16 bases left between them. The sequenced sample was PBMCs. The origin of this receptor is a woman younger than 45 in good health and CMV-seropositive. This chain connects TRBV5-1 to TRBJ1-2; maybe TRBD1 (6 bases). This chain's CDR3 is CASSFGQQGGGYTF. In DNA form, the CDR3 reads TGCGCCAGCAGCTTCGGACAGCAGGGAGGGGGCTACACCTTC.